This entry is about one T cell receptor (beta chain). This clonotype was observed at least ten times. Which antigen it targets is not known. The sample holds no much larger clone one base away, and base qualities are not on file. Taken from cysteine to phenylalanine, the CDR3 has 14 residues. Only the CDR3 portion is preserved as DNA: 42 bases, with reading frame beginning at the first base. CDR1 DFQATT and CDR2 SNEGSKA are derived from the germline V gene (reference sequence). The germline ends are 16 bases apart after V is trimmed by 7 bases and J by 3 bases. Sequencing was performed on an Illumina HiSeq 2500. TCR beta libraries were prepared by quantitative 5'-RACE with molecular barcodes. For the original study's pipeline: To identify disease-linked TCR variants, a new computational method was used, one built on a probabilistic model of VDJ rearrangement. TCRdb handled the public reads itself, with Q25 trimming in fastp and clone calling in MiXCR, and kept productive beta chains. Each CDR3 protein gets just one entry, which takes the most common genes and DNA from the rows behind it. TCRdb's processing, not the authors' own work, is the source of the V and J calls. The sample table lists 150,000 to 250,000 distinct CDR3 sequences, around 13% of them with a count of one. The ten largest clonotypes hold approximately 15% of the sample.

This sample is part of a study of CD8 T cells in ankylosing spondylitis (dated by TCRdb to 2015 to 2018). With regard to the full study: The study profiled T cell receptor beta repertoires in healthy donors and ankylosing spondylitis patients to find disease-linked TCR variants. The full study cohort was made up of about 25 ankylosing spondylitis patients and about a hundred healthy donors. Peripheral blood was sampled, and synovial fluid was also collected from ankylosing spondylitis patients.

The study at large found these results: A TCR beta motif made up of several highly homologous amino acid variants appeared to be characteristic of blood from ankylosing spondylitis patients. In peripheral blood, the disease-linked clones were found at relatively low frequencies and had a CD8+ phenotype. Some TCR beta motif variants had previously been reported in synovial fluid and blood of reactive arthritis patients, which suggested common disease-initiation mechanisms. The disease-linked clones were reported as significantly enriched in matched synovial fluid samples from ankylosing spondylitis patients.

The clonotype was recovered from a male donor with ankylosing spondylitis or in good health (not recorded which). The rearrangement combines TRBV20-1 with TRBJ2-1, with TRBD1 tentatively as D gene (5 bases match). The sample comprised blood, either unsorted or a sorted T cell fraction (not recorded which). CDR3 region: CSGIQAIGYNEQFF. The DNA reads TGCAGTGGAATACAGGCGATTGGCTACAATGAGCAGTTCTTC.